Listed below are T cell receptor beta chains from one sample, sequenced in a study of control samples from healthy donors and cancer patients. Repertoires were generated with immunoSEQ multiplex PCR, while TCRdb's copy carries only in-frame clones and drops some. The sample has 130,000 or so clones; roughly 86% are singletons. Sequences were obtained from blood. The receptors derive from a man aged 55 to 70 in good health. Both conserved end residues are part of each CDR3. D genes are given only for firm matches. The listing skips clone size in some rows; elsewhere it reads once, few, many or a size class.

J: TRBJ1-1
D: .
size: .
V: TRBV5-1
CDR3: CASSLSGGLSFTEAFF
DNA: TGCGCCAGCAGCTTGTCGGGGGGGCTTTCCTTCACTGAAGCTTTCTTT

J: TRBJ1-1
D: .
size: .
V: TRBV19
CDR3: CASSRGHGTEAFF
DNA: TGTGCCAGTAGTCGGGGGCATGGCACTGAAGCTTTCTTT

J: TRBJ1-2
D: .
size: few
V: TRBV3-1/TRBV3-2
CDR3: CASSLGTVANYGYTF
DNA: TGTGCCAGCAGCCTCGGGACGGTGGCTAACTATGGCTACACCTTC

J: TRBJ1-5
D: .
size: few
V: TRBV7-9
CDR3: CASSWGSSNQPQHF
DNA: TGTGCCAGCAGCTGGGGATCAAGCAATCAGCCCCAGCATTTT

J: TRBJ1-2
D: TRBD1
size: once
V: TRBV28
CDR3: CASNPAGTASNYGYTF
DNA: TGTGCCAGTAACCCGGCCGGGACAGCCTCCAACTATGGCTACACCTTC

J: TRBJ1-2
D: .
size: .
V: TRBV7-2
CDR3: CASSRSQGGYGYTF
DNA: TGTGCCAGCAGCCGGTCCCAGGGTGGGTATGGCTACACCTTC

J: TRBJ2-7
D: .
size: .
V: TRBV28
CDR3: CASSSGQLAYEQYF
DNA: TGTGCCAGCAGTTCCGGACAGTTAGCCTACGAGCAGTACTTC

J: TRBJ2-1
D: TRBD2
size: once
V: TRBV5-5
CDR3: CASSKTSGGFYEQFF
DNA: TGTGCCAGCAGCAAGACTAGCGGGGGGTTCTATGAGCAGTTCTTC

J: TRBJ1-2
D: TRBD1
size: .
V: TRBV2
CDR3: CASSLQGGTNYGYTF
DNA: TGTGCCAGCAGTCTCCAGGGGGGGACGAACTATGGCTACACCTTC

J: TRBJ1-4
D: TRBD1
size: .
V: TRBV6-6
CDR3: CASSYSKTGNNEKLFF
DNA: TGTGCCAGCAGTTACTCAAAGACAGGGAATAATGAAAAACTGTTTTTT

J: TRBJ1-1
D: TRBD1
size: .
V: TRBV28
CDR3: CASSGHSRGPFTEAFF
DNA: TGTGCCAGCAGTGGGCACTCCAGGGGGCCTTTCACTGAAGCTTTCTTT